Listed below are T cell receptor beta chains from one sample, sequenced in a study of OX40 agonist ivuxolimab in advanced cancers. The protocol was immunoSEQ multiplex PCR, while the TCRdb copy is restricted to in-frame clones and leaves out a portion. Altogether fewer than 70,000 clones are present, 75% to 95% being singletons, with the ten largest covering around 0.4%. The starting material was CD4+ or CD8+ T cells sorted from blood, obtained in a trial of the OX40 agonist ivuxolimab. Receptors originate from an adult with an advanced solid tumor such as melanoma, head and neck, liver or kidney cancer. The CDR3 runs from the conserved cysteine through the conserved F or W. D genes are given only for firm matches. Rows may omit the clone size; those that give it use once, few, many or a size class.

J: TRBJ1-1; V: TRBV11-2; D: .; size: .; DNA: TGTGCCAGCAGCTTAGACACGGCCCTGGGCACTGAAGCTTTCTTT; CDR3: CASSLDTALGTEAFF
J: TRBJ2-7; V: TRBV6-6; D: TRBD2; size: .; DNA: TGTGCCAGTACCGGGGGAGGGTTCTCCTACGAGCAGTACTTC; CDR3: CASTGGGFSYEQYF
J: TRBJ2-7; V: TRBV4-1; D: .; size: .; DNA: TGCGCCAGCAGCCAAGATCATGGCCTATCCTACGAGCAGTACTTC; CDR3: CASSQDHGLSYEQYF
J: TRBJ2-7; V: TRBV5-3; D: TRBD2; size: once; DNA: TGTGCCAGAAGCTCCCCTAGCGGGCCCACCTACGAGCAGTACTTC; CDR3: CARSSPSGPTYEQYF
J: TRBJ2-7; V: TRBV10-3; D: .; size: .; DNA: TGTGCCATCAGTGAGAGGGAATACGAGCAGTACTTC; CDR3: CAISEREYEQYF
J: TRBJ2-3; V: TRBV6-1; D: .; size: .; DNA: TGTGCCAGCAGTGAAAGGGCAGGGGGAGGGACGCAGTATTTT; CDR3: CASSERAGGGTQYF
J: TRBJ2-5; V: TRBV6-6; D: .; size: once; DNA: TGTGCCAGCAGAAAACCGTACCCCCAAGAGACCCAGTACTTC; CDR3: CASRKPYPQETQYF
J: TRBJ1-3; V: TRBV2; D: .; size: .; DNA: TGTGCCAGCAGTGTTAGCACCATATATTTT; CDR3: CASSVSTIYF
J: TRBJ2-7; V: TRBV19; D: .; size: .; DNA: TGTGCCAGTAGTGGTCCGCCAGGGGCGCTCTCAGAGCAGTACTTC; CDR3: CASSGPPGALSEQYF
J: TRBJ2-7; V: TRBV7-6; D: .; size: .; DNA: TGTGCCAGCAGCTTGGGCTCCTACGAGCAGTACTTC; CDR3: CASSLGSYEQYF
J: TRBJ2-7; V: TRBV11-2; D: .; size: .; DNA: TGTGCCAGCAGCTTAGTTCGGGTGCACGAGCAGTACTTC; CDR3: CASSLVRVHEQYF
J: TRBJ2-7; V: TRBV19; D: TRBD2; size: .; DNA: TGTGCCAGTAGTATCCCATCGCCTAGCGGGCTTATTACCTACGAGCAGTACTTC; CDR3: CASSIPSPSGLITYEQYF
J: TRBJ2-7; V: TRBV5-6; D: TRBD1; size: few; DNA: TGTGCCAGCAGCTTCGGACAGGGCCGCTACGAGCAGTACTTC; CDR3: CASSFGQGRYEQYF
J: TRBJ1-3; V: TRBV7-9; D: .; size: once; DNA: TGTGCCAGCAGCCCACAGACAGGAATCTCTGGAAACACCATATATTTT; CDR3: CASSPQTGISGNTIYF
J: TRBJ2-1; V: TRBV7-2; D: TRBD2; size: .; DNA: TGTGCCAGCAGCCTCACCGGGACTAGCGGAAACAATGAGCAGTTCTTC; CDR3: CASSLTGTSGNNEQFF
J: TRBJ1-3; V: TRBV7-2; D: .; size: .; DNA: TGTGCCAGCAGCTCACCCGACGTGGCTGGAAACACCATATATTTT; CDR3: CASSSPDVAGNTIYF
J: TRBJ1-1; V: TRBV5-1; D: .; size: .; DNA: TGCGCCAGCAGACTGGAGGCAGGGGACACTGAAGCTTTCTTT; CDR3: CASRLEAGDTEAFF
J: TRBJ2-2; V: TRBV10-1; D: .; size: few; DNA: TGCGCCAGCAGTGATGGTTTACAGGGGAACACCGGGGAGCTGTTTTTT; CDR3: CASSDGLQGNTGELFF
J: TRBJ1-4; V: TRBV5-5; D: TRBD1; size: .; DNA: TGTGCCAGCAGCCCGGGACAGGGGGGTCGAGAAAAACTGTTTTTT; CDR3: CASSPGQGGREKLFF
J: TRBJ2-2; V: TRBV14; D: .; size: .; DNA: TGTGCCAGCAGCCAAGATCCAAGGGCCAGGGAGCTGTTTTTT; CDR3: CASSQDPRARELFF
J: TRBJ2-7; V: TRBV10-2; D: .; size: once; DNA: TGCGCCAGCAGTGAGTCGAGAGAAAGCACCGATAACGAGCAGTACTTC; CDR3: CASSESRESTDNEQYF
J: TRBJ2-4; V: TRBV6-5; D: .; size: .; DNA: TGTGCCAGCAAACGGGAGAGGTCGACCAAAAACATTCAGTACTTC; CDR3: CASKRERSTKNIQYF
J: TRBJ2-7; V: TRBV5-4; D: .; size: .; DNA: TGTGCCAGCAGCTTCGGGGGCGGTACAGGGGTGGTGGAGCAGTACTTC; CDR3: CASSFGGGTGVVEQYF
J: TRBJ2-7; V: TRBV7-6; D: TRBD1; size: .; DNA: TGTGCCAGCAGCTCAGAGACAGGGCGATTCTACGAGCAGTACTTC; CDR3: CASSSETGRFYEQYF
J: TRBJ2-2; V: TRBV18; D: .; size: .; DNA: TGTGCCAGCTCTCAGGGAGAAGACACCGGGGAGCTGTTTTTT; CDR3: CASSQGEDTGELFF
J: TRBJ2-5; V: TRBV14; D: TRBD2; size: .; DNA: TGTGCCAGCAGCCGCCGCCTAGCGGGTCTATTTGAAGAGACCCAGTACTTC; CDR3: CASSRRLAGLFEETQYF
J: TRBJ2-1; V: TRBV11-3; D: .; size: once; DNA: TGTGCCAGCAGCTTCGATCTTCACACAAACTCGTACAATGAGCAGTTCTTC; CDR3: CASSFDLHTNSYNEQFF
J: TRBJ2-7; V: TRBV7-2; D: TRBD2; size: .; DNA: TGTGCCAGCAGCTTAACTAGCGGGAGTTACGAGCAGTACTTC; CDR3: CASSLTSGSYEQYF
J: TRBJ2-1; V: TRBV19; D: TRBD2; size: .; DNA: TGTGCCAGTATTAGCGGGAGGGGTAATGAGCAGTTCTTC; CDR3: CASISGRGNEQFF
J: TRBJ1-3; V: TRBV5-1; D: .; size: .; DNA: TGCGCCAGCAGCTTGGCCTTCGGCTTCCCCTCTGGAAACACCATATATTTT; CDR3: CASSLAFGFPSGNTIYF
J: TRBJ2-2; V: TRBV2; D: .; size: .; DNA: TGTGCCAGCTGGCGATCCCCGAACACCGGGGAGCTGTTTTTT; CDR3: CASWRSPNTGELFF
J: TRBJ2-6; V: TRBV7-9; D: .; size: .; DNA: TGTGCCAGCAGCCCGAGGGGTCCCGGGGCCAACGTCCTGACTTTC; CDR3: CASSPRGPGANVLTF
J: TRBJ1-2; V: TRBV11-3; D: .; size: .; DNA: TGTGCCAGCAGCTTGGGATCCTATGGCTACACCTTC; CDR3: CASSLGSYGYTF